This T cell receptor beta chain stems from a study of PD-1 blockade in classical Hodgkin lymphoma. The repertoire was sequenced with immunoSEQ multiplex PCR; TCRdb's copy has only in-frame clones and lacks some. Of fewer than 100,000 clones detected, roughly 89% appear once; the ten largest clones hold under 25%. After autologous stem cell transplantation all patients relapsed, and prior brentuximab vedotin exposure differed between cohorts. The input for sequencing was peripheral blood mononuclear cells (PBMCs), taken at baseline. The sequence derives from a human donor with classical Hodgkin lymphoma.

The CDR3 loop is CATTTGASEAFF. The CDR3 DNA is TGTGCCACGACGACAGGGGCCTCTGAAGCTTTCTTT. J is TRBJ1-1 and V is TRBV6-5, with 8 bases identical to TRBD1. The V and J ends lost 10 bases and 6 bases, in that order; junction bases with no gene match: 7. There are 12 residues in the CDR3. Germline CDR1 is MNHEY and CDR2 is SVGAGI.